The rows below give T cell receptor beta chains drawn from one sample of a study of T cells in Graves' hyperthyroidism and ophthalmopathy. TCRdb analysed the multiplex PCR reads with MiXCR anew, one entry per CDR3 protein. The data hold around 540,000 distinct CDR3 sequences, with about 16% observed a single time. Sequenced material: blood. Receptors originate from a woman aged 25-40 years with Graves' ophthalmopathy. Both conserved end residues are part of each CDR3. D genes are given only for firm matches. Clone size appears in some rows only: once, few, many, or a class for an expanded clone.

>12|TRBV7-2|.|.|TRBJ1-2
TGTGCCAGCAGCTTAGTCCAGGGCGGCTACACCTTC
CASSLVQGGYTF
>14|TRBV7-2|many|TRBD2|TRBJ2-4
TGTGCCAGCAGCCGTGTGGGGGGGAAAAACATTCAGTACTTC
CASSRVGGKNIQYF
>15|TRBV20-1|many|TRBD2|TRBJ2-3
TGCAGTGCTAGGCGAGGACTAGCGGGAGGGTCTACGCAGTATTTT
CSARRGLAGGSTQYF
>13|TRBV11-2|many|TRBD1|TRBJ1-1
TGTGCCAGCAGCCCGGGACAGATCTTTGAAGCTTTCTTT
CASSPGQIFEAFF
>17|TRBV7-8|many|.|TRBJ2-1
TGTGCCAGCAGCGCCCGAAGACGCGGAGCCCCCTACAATGAGCAGTTCTTC
CASSARRRGAPYNEQFF
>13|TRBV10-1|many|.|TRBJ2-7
TGTGCCAGCAGCGAGGCAGGCTCCTACGAGCAGTACTTC
CASSEAGSYEQYF
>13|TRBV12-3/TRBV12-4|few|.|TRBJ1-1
TGTGCCAGCAGTTTCGTCTTGGGGCAGGAAGCTTTCTTT
CASSFVLGQEAFF
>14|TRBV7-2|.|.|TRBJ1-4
TGTGCCAGCAGCTTAGATAGGGGGAGTGAAAAACTGTTTTTT
CASSLDRGSEKLFF
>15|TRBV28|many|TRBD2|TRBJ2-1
TGTGCCAGCAGTTTGGCGGGAGGAGGGACCAATGAGCAGTTCTTC
CASSLAGGGTNEQFF
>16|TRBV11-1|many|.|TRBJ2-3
TGTGCCAGCAGCTCGCTCGGGCGGGCGCCCACAGATACGCAGTATTTT
CASSSLGRAPTDTQYF
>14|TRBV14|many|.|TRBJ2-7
TGTGCCAGCAGCCTGGGACGGACCTTCTACGAGCAGTACTTC
CASSLGRTFYEQYF
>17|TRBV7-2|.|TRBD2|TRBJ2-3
TGTGCCAGCAGCTTTAGCGGGAGGGCCAATAGGTTAGATACGCAGTATTTT
CASSFSGRANRLDTQYF
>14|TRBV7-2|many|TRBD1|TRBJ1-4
TGTGCCAGCAGCCTGGGACAGCTGAATGAAAAACTGTTTTTT
CASSLGQLNEKLFF
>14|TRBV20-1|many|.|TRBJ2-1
TGCAGTGCTAGGGACCGGGACAAGTACAATGAGCAGTTCTTC
CSARDRDKYNEQFF
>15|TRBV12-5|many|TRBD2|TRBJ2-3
TGTGCTAGTGGATCTAGGACTAGCGGGGAAAATACGCAGTATTTT
CASGSRTSGENTQYF
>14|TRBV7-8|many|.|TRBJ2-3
TGTGCCAGCAGCTCTCTGGTTAGCACAGATACGCAGTATTTT
CASSSLVSTDTQYF
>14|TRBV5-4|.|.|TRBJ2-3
TGTGCCAGCAGACTCAGCGGGAGCACAGATACGCAGTATTTT
CASRLSGSTDTQYF
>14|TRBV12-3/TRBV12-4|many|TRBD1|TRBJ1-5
TGTGCCAGCAGTTCCGGGACAGGGAATCAGCCCCAGCATTTT
CASSSGTGNQPQHF
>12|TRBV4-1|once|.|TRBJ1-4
TGCGCCAGCAGCCAAGTTTTTGAAAAACTGTTTTTT
CASSQVFEKLFF
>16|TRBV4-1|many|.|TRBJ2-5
TGCGCCAGCAGCCAAGACGGGGGGAGGGGGCGCGAGACCCAGTACTTC
CASSQDGGRGRETQYF
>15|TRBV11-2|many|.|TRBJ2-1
TGTGCCAGCAGCTTAGAGAACGGGATAAACGATGAGCAGTTCTTC
CASSLENGINDEQFF
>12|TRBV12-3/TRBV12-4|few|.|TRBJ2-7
TGTGCCAGCAGCGATCGAATCTACGAGCAGTACTTC
CASSDRIYEQYF
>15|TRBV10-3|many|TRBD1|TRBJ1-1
TGTGCCATCAGTGTGGGGGACAGGGGGTCCACTGAAGCTTTCTTT
CAISVGDRGSTEAFF
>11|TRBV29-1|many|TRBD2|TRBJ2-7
TGCAGCATTACTAGCGACTACGAGCAGTACTTC
CSITSDYEQYF
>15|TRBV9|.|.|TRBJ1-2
TGTGCCAGCAGCGTAGAGCCGGGAGGGGGCTATGGCTACACCTTC
CASSVEPGGGYGYTF
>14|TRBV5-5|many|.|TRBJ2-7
TGTGCCAGCAGCTCCGCTACACCAACCTACGAGCAGTACTTC
CASSSATPTYEQYF
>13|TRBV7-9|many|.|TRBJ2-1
TGTGCCAGCGGGAGCTTCCACGGGAATGAGCAGTTCTTC
CASGSFHGNEQFF
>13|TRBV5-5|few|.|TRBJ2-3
TGTGCCAGCAGCCCGCGGGGCTACAATACGCAGTATTTT
CASSPRGYNTQYF
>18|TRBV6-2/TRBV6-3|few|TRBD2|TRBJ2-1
TGTGCCAGCAGCAGGGCGGCGGGAGTCCCGTACAGAGGGGATGAGCAGTTCTTC
CASSRAAGVPYRGDEQFF
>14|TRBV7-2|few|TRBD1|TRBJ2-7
TGTGCCAGCAGCTCCGGGACAGGGATCTACGAGCAGTACTTC
CASSSGTGIYEQYF
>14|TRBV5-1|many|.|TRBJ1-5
TGCGCCAGCAGCTTAGGGGAGAGCAATCAGCCCCAGCATTTT
CASSLGESNQPQHF
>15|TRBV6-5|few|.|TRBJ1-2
TGTGCCAGCAGTTACTCGGCGGGCAGGAGGAATGGCTACACCTTC
CASSYSAGRRNGYTF
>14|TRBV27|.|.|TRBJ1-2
TGTGCCAGCAGTTTATCCTGGGCGGCGGGTGGCTACACCTTC
CASSLSWAAGGYTF
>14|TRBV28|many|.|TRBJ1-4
TGTGCCAGCAGTAATGGGGGGCTGGATGAAAAACTGTTTTTT
CASSNGGLDEKLFF
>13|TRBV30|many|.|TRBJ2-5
TGTGCCTGGAGCGAGGGTATGGTAGAGACCCAGTACTTC
CAWSEGMVETQYF
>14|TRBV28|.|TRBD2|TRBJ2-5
TGTGCCAGCACTCCCGGGACTAGCGGGGAGAATCAGTACTTC
CASTPGTSGENQYF
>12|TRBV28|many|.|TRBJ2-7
TGTGCCAGCAGTAAGGACAGCTACGAGCAGTACTTC
CASSKDSYEQYF
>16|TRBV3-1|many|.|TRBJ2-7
TGTGCCAGCAGCCAAGATATGGGGAATGACTACTACGAGCAGTACTTC
CASSQDMGNDYYEQYF
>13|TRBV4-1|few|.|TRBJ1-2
TGCGCCAGCAGCCCCGCAGGGTTCTATGGCTACACCTTC
CASSPAGFYGYTF
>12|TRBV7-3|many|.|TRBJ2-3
TGTGCCAGCAGCTTCCCCGGGAGTACGCAGTATTTT
CASSFPGSTQYF
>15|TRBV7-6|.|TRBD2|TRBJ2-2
TGTGCCAGCAGAATGGGACTAGCGGACACCGGGGAGCTGTTTTTT
CASRMGLADTGELFF
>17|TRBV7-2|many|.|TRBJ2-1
TGTGCCAGCAGCTTAGATCTTTATGCAGGGTGGGACAATGAGCAGTTCTTC
CASSLDLYAGWDNEQFF
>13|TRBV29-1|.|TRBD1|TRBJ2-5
TGCAGCGTTGGGCCAGGGGGCGCAGAGACCCAGTACTTC
CSVGPGGAETQYF
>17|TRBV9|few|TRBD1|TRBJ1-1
TGTGCCAGCAGCGTAGGAGGGGGGACAGGGACGAACACTGAAGCTTTCTTT
CASSVGGGTGTNTEAFF
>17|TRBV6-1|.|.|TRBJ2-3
TGTGCCAGCAGTGAATTCAGTCCCGGCGGAGGCACAGATACGCAGTATTTT
CASSEFSPGGGTDTQYF
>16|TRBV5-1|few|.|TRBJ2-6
TGCGCCAGCAGCTTGATTAGGGTACCCGGGGCCAACGTCCTGACTTTC
CASSLIRVPGANVLTF
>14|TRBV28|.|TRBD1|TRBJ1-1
TGTGCCAGCCCTCCGAGGACAGGGGCCACTGAAGCTTTCTTT
CASPPRTGATEAFF
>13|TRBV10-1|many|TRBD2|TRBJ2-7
TGCGCCAGGGGGGGACTAGCGACCTACGAGCAGTACTTC
CARGGLATYEQYF
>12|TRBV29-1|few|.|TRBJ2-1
TGCAGCGCCCACCGGGACGCCAGTGAGCAGTTCTTC
CSAHRDASEQFF
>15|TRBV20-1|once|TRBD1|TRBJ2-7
TGCAGTGCTGGAGCCGGGACAGGGAGAGCCTACGAGCAGTACTTC
CSAGAGTGRAYEQYF
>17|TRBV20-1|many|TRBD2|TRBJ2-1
TGCAGTGCCTCCTGGGAAACTAGCGGTCTGGGCTACAATGAGCAGTTCTTC
CSASWETSGLGYNEQFF
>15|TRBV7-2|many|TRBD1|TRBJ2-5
TGTGCCAGCAGCTCCAGGACCGACAGGGCGGGGACCCAGTACTTC
CASSSRTDRAGTQYF
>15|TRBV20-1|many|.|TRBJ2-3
TGCAGTGCTAGGGACACCAGCGGGCCCACAGATACGCAGTATTTT
CSARDTSGPTDTQYF
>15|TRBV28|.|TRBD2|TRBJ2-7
TGTGCCAGCAGTTTGCTAGCGGGTTCCTCCTACGAGCAGTACTTC
CASSLLAGSSYEQYF